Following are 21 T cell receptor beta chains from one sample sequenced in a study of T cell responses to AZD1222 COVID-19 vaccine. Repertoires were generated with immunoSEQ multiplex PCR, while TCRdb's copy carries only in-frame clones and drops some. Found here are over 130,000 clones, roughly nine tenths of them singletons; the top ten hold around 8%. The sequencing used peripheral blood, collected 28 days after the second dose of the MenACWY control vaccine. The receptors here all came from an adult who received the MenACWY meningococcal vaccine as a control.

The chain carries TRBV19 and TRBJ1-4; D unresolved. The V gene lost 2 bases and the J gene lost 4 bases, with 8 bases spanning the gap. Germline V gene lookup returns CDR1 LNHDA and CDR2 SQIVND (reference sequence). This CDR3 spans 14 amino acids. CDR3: CASSISSYNEKLFF. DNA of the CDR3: TGTGCCAGTAGTATAAGCAGCTATAATGAAAAACTGTTTTTT. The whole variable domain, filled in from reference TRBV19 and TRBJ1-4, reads DGGITQSPKYLFRKEGQNVTLSCEQNLNHDAMYWYRQDPGQGLRLIYYSQIVNDFQKGDIAEGYSVSREKKESFPLTVTSAQKNPTAFYLCASSISSYNEKLFFGSGTQLSVL.

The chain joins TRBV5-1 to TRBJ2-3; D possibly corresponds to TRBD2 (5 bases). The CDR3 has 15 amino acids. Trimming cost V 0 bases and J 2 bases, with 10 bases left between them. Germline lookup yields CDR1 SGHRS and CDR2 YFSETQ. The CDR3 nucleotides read TGCGCCAGCAGCTTGGAAGGGAGCCCCACAGATACGCAGTATTTT. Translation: CASSLEGSPTDTQYF.

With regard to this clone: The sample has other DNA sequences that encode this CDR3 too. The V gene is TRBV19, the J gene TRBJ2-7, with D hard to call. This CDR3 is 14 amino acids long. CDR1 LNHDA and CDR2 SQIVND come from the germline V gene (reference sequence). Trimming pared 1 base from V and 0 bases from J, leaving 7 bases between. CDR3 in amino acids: CASSIARSSYEQYF. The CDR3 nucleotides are TGTGCCAGTAGTATAGCACGGAGCTCCTACGAGCAGTACTTC. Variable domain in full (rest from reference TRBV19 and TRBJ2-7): DGGITQSPKYLFRKEGQNVTLSCEQNLNHDAMYWYRQDPGQGLRLIYYSQIVNDFQKGDIAEGYSVSREKKESFPLTVTSAQKNPTAFYLCASSIARSSYEQYFGPGTRLTVT.

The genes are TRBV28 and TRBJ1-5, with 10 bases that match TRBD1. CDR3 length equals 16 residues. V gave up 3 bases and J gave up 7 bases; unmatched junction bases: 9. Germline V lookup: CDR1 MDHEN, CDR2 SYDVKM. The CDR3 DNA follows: TGTGCCAGCAGTTTCCGGGGGACAGGGGTTGGCCAGCCCCAGCATTTT. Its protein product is CASSFRGTGVGQPQHF. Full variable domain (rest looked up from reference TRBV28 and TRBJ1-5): DVKVTQSSRYLVKRTGEKVFLECVQDMDHENMFWYRQDPGLGLRLIYFSYDVKMKEKGDIPEGYSVSREKKERFSLILESASTNQTSMYLCASSFRGTGVGQPQHFGDGTRLSIL.

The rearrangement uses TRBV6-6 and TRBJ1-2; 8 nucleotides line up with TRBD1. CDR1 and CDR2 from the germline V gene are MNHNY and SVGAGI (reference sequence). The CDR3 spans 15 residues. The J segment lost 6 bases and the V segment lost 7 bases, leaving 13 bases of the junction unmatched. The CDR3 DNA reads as TGTGCCAGCACTTCGCGGGACAGGACAGAAGATGGCTACACCTTC. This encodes CASTSRDRTEDGYTF.

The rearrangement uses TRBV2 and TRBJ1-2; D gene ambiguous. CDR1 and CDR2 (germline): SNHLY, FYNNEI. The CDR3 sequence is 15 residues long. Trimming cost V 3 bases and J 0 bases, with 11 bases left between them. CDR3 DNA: TGTGCCAGCAGTGAGAGTCCAGGATCTAACTATGGCTACACCTTC. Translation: CASSESPGSNYGYTF.

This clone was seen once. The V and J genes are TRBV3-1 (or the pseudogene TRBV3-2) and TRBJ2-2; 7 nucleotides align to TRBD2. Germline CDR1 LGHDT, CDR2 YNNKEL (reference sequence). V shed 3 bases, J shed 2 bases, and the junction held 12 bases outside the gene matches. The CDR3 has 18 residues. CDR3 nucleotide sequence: TGTGCCAGCAGCCACCCTCGTTTCGAGCGGGGCAACACCGGGGAGCTGTTTTTT. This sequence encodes CASSHPRFERGNTGELFF.

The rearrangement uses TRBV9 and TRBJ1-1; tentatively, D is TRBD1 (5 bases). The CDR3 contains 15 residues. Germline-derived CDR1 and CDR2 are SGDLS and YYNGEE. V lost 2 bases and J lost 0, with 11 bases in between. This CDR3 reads CASSVAGTMNTEAFF. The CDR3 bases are TGTGCCAGCAGCGTCGCCGGGACCATGAACACTGAAGCTTTCTTT.

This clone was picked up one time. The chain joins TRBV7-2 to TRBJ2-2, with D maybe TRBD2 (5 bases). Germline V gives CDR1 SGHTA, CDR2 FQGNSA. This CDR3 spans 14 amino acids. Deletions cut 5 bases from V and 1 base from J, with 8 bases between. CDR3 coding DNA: TGTGCCAGCAGCACCAGCGGGAACACCGGGGAGCTGTTTTTT. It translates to CASSTSGNTGELFF.

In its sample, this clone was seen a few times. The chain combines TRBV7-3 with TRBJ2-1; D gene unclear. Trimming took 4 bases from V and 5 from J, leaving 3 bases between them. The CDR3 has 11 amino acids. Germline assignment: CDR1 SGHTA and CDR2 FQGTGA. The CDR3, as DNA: TGTGCCAGCAGCTCGCACAATGAGCAGTTCTTC. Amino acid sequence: CASSSHNEQFF.

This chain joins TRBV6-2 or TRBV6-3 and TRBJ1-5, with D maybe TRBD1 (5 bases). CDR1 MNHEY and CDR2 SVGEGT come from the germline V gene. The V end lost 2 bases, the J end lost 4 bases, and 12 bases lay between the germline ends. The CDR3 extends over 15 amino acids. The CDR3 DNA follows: TGTGCCAGCAGTTACAGTGGGGCCCAGAATCAGCCCCAGCATTTT. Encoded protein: CASSYSGAQNQPQHF.

The CDR3 DNA is TGCGCCAGCAGCCAGGGTCAGGGGAGGTGGGACACTGAAGCTTTCTTT. Residues: CASSQGQGRWDTEAFF. The chain joins TRBV4-3 to TRBJ1-1; D perhaps matches TRBD1 (6 bases). The CDR3 contains 16 residues. Germline CDR1 reads LGHNA; CDR2 reads YSLEER. Between the trimmed V and J ends, which lost 3 bases and 3 bases, there was a span of 17 bases.

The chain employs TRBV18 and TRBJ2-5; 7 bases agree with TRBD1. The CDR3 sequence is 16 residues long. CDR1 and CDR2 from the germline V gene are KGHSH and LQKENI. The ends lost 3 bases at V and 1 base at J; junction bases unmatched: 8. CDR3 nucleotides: TGTGCCAGCTCACCCCTCCCGGCAGGGGGCCAAGAGACCCAGTACTTC. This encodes CASSPLPAGGQETQYF.

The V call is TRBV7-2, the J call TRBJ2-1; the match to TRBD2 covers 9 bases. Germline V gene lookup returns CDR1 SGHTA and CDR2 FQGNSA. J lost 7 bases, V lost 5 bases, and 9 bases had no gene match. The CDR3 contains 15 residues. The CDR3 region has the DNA TGTGCCAGCAGCCTCGGTACTAGCGGGTTTAATGAGCAGTTCTTC. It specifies CASSLGTSGFNEQFF.

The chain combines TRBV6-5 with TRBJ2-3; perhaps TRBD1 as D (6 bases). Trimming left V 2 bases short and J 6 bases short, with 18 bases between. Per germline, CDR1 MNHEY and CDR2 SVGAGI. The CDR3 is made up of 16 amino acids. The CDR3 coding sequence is TGTGCCAGCAGTTACACAGGGCGACTTACTTCCGATACGCAGTATTTT. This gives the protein CASSYTGRLTSDTQYF.

Here the CDR3 DNA reads TGTGCCAGCAGCTTACGTCCCGGAGCAAACACCGGGGAGCTGTTTTTT. It codes for CASSLRPGANTGELFF. This chain links TRBV7-3 with TRBJ2-2; D remains unclear. Trimming removed 2 bases at V and 2 bases at J, with 12 bases between. The CDR3 extends over 16 amino acids. CDR1 is SGHTA, CDR2 FQGTGA, per germline.

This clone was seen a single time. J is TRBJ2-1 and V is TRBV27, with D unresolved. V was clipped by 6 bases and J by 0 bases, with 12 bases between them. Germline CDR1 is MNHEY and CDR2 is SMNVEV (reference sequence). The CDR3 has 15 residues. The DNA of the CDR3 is TGTGCCAGCAGCTCCCCGTTAAGCTCCTACAATGAGCAGTTCTTC. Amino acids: CASSSPLSSYNEQFF.

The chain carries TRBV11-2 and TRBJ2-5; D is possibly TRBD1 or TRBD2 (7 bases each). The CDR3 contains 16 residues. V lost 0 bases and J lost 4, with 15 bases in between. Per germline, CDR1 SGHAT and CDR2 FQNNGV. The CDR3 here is CASSLDPGGGRETQYF. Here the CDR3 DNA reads TGTGCCAGCAGCTTAGACCCAGGGGGGGGGCGAGAGACCCAGTACTTC.

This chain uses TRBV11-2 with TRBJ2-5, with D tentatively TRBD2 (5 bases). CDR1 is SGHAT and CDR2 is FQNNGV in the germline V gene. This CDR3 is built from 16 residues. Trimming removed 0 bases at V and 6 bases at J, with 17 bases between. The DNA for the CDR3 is TGTGCCAGCAGCTTAGAGGGTAGCTTCTCGGGAAAGACCCAGTACTTC. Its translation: CASSLEGSFSGKTQYF.

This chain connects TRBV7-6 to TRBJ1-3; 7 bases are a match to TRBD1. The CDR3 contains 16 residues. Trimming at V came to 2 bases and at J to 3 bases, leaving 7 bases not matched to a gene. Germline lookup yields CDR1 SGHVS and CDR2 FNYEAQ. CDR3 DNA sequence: TGTGCCAGCAGCTTATCCACAGGGGATGGTGGAAACACCATATATTTT. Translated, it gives CASSLSTGDGGNTIYF.

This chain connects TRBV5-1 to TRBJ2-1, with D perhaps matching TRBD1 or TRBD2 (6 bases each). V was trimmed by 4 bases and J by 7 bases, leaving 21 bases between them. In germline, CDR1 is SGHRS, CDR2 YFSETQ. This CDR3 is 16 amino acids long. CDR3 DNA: TGCGCCAGCAGCAAAATCGGACAAGGGGGGCTGAATGAGCAGTTCTTC. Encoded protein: CASSKIGQGGLNEQFF.